This T cell receptor (beta chain) was found in a study of CD8 T cells in ankylosing spondylitis. Study-wide findings and caveats: It appeared that ankylosing spondylitis blood was characterized by a TCR beta motif of several highly homologous variants.

Germline assignment: CDR1 LNHDA and CDR2 SQIVND (reference sequence). CDR3 length: 14 residues. V was trimmed by 5 bases and J by 7 bases, leaving 17 bases between them. This clonotype was seen ten or more times. The antigen is not known. Researchers built TCR beta libraries using quantitative 5'-RACE with molecular barcodes. TCRdb re-called the 5' RACE reads with MiXCR, one entry per CDR3 protein. The sample consists of some 130,000 distinct CDR3 sequences, 7% to 8% of them appearing once. This receptor was obtained from a female donor with ankylosing spondylitis or in good health (not recorded which). The rearrangement links TRBV19 to TRBJ1-2; D is uncertain. Sequenced input: blood, either unsorted or a sorted T cell fraction (not recorded which). CDR3 residues: CASSLTTAIPGYTF. The CDR3 nucleotides are TGTGCCAGTAGTTTGACGACCGCCATCCCTGGCTACACCTTC.